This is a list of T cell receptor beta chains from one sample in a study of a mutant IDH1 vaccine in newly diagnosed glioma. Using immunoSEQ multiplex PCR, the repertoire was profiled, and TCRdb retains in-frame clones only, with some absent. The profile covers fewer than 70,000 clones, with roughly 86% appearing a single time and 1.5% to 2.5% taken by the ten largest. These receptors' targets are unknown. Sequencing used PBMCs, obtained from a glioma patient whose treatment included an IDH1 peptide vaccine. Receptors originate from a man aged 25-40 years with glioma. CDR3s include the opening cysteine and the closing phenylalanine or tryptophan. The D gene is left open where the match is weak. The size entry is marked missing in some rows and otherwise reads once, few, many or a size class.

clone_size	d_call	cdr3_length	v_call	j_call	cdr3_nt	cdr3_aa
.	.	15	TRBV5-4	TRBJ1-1	TGTGCCAGCAGTCCATTTAGGGGAACGGGCACTGAAGCTTTCTTT	CASSPFRGTGTEAFF
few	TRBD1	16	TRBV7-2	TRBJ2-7	TGTGCCAGCAGCTTGGCGCGGACAGGGATTGGATACGAGCAGTACTTC	CASSLARTGIGYEQYF
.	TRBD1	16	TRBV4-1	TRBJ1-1	TGCGCCAGCAGCCCCCGAGCCGGACAGGTCAACACTGAAGCTTTCTTT	CASSPRAGQVNTEAFF
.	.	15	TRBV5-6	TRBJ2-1	TGTGCCAGCAGCCCCCCCAGCGCCATATACAATGAGCAGTTCTTC	CASSPPSAIYNEQFF
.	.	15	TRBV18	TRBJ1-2	TGTGCCAGCTCACCACTCGGACAAGTTAACTATGGCTACACCTTC	CASSPLGQVNYGYTF
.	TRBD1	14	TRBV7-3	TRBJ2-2	TGTGCCAGCAAGGGACAGCCGAACACCGGGGAGCTGTTTTTT	CASKGQPNTGELFF
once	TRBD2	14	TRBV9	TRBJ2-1	TGTGCCAGCAGCGGAGCGAGCGGGGTACATGAGCAGTTCTTC	CASSGASGVHEQFF
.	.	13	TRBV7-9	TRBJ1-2	TGTGCCAGCAGCCAGTACATCGTCTATGGCTACACCTTC	CASSQYIVYGYTF
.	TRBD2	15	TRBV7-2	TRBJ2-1	TGTGCCAGCAGCTTGGGACTAGCGGGGTTTAATGAGCAGTTCTTC	CASSLGLAGFNEQFF
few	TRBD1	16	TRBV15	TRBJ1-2	TGTGCCACCAGCAGAGGGGGGACAGGGGGTAACTATGGCTACACCTTC	CATSRGGTGGNYGYTF
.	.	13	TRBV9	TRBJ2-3	TGTGCCAGCAGCCCCGGGGACTTAGATACGCAGTATTTT	CASSPGDLDTQYF
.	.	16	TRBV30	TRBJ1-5	TGTGCCTGCCGGGACTCCAACCCCTTTAGCAATCAGCCCCAGCATTTT	CACRDSNPFSNQPQHF
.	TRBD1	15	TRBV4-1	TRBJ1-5	TGCGCCAGCAGCCTCGGGCAGGGGGCAGGACAGCCCCAGCATTTT	CASSLGQGAGQPQHF